This T cell receptor (beta chain) was recorded in a study of T cell repertoires in cytomegalovirus infection. Study in general: From public TCR beta signatures came an indication of both CMV infection and matching HLA type.

Trimming took off 1 base at V and 5 bases at J, with 11 bases between the two ends. This CDR3 contains 14 residues. Germline CDR1 is SGHTA and CDR2 is FQGNSA. This clonotype was seen repeatedly, ten times or more. TCRdb re-called the reads with MiXCR, one entry per CDR3 protein. The sample comprises roughly 230,000 distinct CDR3 sequences, approximately 13% of which are singletons, and 1.5% to 2% rests with the top ten. The receptor's source is a human donor in good health (CMV status not recorded). Some clones in this sample may be carry-over from other donors' samples. The J gene is TRBJ2-5, the V gene TRBV7-2, with D possibly being TRBD1 (6 bases). The sequenced sample consisted of PBMCs. CDR3 nucleotides: TGTGCCAGCAGCTTAGACAGGGCGTTGGAGACCCAGTACTTC. Its protein product is CASSLDRALETQYF.